The sequence of this TCR beta chain was determined in a study of metastatic and nonmetastatic thyroid tumors. Before thyroid surgery, none of the patients had received any treatment. TCRdb called clones again from the PCR reads with MiXCR. This table holds approximately 40,000 clones, less than 25% found once. The CDR3 length is 19 residues. The V gene end was trimmed by 3 bases and the J gene end by 5 bases; junction bases not matched to a gene: 15. Germline values: CDR1 KGHDR, CDR2 SFDVKD. Sequences were obtained from blood. The TCR originated in a female donor with papillary thyroid cancer or a benign thyroid nodule (not recorded which). Some clones in this sample may be carry-over from other donors' samples. This rearrangement joins TRBV24-1 to TRBJ2-1; 10 nucleotides agree with TRBD1. In DNA form, the CDR3 reads TGTGCCACCAGTGATCCTTACCCCTCGGGACAGGGGTTCGACAATGAGCAGTTCTTC. Translating gives CATSDPYPSGQGFDNEQFF.